This TCR beta chain was captured by sequencing in a study of blood T cell repertoires in COVID-19. This CDR3 region has 16 residues. V lost 1 base and J lost 9; bases outside the gene matches: 8. Germline CDR1 LGHNA, CDR2 YNFKEQ. Participant age was roughly 18 to 90 years, and participants resided in roughly 25 US areas. How the authors handled the data: Reference gene primer amplification gave estimated nucleated cell counts. Profiled with immunoSEQ multiplex PCR; TCRdb holds only in-frame clones, not every one. V and J calls plus clone size are reproduced from that table; the DNA served to infer D and trimming. In the table there are a few hundred thousand clones, approximately 85% of which are singletons.

This chain connects TRBV4-2 to TRBJ1-6; 8 bases match TRBD1. The sequenced sample consisted of PBMCs or T cells enriched from blood (not recorded which). The sequence was obtained from a woman in her forties or fifties who had been exposed to COVID-19. The chain's CDR3 is CASSQAPGGEGSPLHF. The CDR3 bases are TGTGCCAGCAGCCAAGCCCCAGGGGGCGAGGGTTCACCCCTCCACTTT.